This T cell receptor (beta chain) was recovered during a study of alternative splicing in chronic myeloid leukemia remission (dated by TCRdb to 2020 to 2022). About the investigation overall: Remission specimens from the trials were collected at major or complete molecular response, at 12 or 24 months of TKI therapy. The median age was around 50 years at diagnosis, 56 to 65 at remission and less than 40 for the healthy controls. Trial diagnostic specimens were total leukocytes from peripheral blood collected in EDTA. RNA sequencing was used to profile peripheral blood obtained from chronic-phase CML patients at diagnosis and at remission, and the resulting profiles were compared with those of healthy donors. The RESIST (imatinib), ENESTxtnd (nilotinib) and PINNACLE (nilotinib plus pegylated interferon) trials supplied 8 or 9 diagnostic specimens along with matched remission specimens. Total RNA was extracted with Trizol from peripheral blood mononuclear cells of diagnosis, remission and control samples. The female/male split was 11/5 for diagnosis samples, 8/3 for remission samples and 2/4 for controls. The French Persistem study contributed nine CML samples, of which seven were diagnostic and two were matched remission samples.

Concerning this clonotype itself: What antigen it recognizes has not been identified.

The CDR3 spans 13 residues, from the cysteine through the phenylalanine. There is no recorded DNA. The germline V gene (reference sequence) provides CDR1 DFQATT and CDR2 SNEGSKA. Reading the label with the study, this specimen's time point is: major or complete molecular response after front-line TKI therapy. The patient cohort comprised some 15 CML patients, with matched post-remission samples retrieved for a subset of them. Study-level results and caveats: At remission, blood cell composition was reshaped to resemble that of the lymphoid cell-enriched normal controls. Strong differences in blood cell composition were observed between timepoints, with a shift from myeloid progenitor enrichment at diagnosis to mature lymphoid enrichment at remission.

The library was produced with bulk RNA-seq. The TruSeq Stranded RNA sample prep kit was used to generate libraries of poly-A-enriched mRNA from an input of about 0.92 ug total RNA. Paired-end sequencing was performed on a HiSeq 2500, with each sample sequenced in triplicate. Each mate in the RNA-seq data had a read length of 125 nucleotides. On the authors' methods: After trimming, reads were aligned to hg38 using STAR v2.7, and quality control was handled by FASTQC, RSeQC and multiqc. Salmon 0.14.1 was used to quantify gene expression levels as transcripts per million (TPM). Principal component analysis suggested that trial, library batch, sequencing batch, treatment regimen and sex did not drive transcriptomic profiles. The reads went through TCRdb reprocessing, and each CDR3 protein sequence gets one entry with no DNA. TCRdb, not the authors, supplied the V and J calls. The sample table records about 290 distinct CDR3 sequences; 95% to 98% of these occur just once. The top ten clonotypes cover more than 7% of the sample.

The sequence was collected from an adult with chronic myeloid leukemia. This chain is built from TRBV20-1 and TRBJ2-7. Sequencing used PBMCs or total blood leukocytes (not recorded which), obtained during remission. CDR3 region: CSATDRMTYEQYF.